This TCR beta chain was captured in a study of CD8+ T cells in alopecia areata. Overall study context: Administration of oral tofacitinib to treated patients was at 5 to 10 mg twice daily. Study-level results: Both scalp clonality and the expanded CD8+ clones among the top 100 showed a significant decrease with tofacitinib. With one nonresponder, baseline CD8+ expansion's link to response remains uncertain.

Specified treatment: oral pan-JAK inhibitor, 5-10 mg twice daily. Extraction and reverse transcription of RNA yielded cDNA as the sequencing template. Only in-frame clones appear in the TCRdb table, and some are missing; sequencing was by immunoSEQ multiplex PCR. The table lists under 95,000 clones, approximately 70% of them singletons. With respect to this clone: Its antigen is as yet unknown.

CDR3 length: 12 residues. Trimming took off 7 bases at V and 4 bases at J, with 12 bases between the two ends. The germline CDR1 and CDR2 sequences are GTSNPN and SVGIG (reference sequence). This sequence was found in a human donor with alopecia areata. This chain joins TRBV30 and TRBJ2-3; D remains ambiguous. The sequencing here drew on CD8+ T cells sorted from blood, taken at approximately week 45, from a patient treated with tofacitinib. In DNA form, the CDR3 reads TGTGCCTACGGAATTGCGTCAGATACGCAGTATTTT. Translated, it gives CAYGIASDTQYF.